The next 31 T cell receptor beta chains were all read from a single sample in a study of kidney transplant recipient with SARS-CoV-2 infection. One entry per CDR3 protein results from TCRdb running MiXCR on the reads. This sample has 200,000 to 300,000 distinct CDR3 sequences, with more than 25% found just once. The source was a blood sample, collected at baseline and on roughly day 110 from a kidney transplant recipient. The receptors shown here come from a young adult male patient who had COVID-19 and was a kidney transplant recipient. The graft donor may be the source of some T cells.

This clonotype showed up many times. The chain is built from TRBV7-9 and TRBJ1-2, with D unclear. The CDR3 is made up of 13 amino acids. V lost 1 base and J 6 bases, leaving 9 bases between the germline ends. Germline loops: CDR1 SEHNR, CDR2 FQNEAQ (reference sequence). DNA of the CDR3: TGTGCCAGCAGCTTAGACGGCAGAGATGGCTACACCTTC. It encodes CASSLDGRDGYTF.

The table lists this clonotype with many counts. J is TRBJ1-2 and V is TRBV16, with D hard to call. V shed 4 bases and J shed 4 bases, with 22 bases lying between them. The CDR3 length is 17 residues. Germline CDR1 and CDR2: KGHSY and FQNENV. The CDR3 region is CASSPRSVVRKTYGYTF. CDR3 nucleotides: TGTGCCAGCAGCCCTAGATCGGTCGTTAGAAAGACCTATGGCTACACCTTC.

In this sample, this clonotype turned up a few times. The rearrangement joins TRBV20-1 to TRBJ2-1; tentatively, D is TRBD1 (7 bases). Germline V gene lookup returns CDR1 DFQATT and CDR2 SNEGSKA (reference sequence). The CDR3 loop spans 14 amino acids. V lost 6 bases and J lost 7, with 19 bases in between. Here the CDR3 reads CSALGPAGGNEQFF. The CDR3 DNA follows: TGCAGTGCCCTCGGCCCCGCAGGGGGGAATGAGCAGTTCTTC.

A word on this clonotype: A much larger clone differs from this one at a single base, so this may be a read error. The rearrangement joins TRBV3-1 to TRBJ2-1; TRBD2 might be the D (5 bases). Per the germline V gene, CDR1 is LGHDT and CDR2 is YNNKEL (reference sequence). The CDR3 runs to 17 residues. The V end was cut by 4 bases, the J end by 2 bases, with 18 bases between. CDR3 protein: CASSPSSERSPYNEQFF. CDR3 DNA: TGTGCCAGCAGCCCGAGTTCAGAGCGGAGTCCCTACAATGAGCAGTTCTTC.

A note on this clonotype: A read error may explain this, as a much larger clone is one base away. This chain uses TRBV5-5 with TRBJ1-2; TRBD1 agrees at 8 bases. The CDR3 is made up of 14 amino acids. J was trimmed by 4 bases and V by 7 bases; bases with no gene match: 9. Germline assignment: CDR1 SGHKS and CDR2 YYEKEE (reference sequence). The CDR3 DNA follows: TGTGCCAGCGGTGCAGGGGGCAGCGGCTATGGCTACACCTTC. Amino acids: CASGAGGSGYGYTF.

In its sample, this clonotype was seen once. A far larger clone is just one base off, so this is likely a read error. The gene calls are TRBV6-5 and TRBJ2-7, with 7 positions matching TRBD1. With the DNA end fitting TRBJ2-5 better, the J assignment may be wrong. The germline gives CDR1 MNHEY, CDR2 SVGAGI. CDR3 size: 15 residues. The CDR3 here is CASGYFTGVGETQYF. The CDR3 DNA sequence: TGTGCCAGCGGTTACTTCACAGGGGTGGGGGAGACCCAGTACTTC.

A single count supports this clonotype. The chain uses TRBV7-3 and TRBJ2-1; possibly TRBD1 or TRBD2 for D (5 bases each). The J call is in doubt because the DNA end fits TRBJ2-7 better. CDR3 length: 15 amino acids. Per the germline V gene, CDR1 is SGHTA and CDR2 is FQGTGA. The CDR3 sequence: CASSLTGTLNNEQYF. CDR3 DNA: TGTGCCAGCAGCCTCACCGGGACCCTGAACAATGAGCAGTACTTC.

With regard to this clonotype: This clone may be a read error of a much larger clone one base away. The chain joins TRBV4-3 to TRBJ1-1; D might be TRBD1 (5 bases). The length of the CDR3 is 13 residues. Germline V CDR1 and CDR2: LGHNA, YSLEER. CDR3 in DNA: TGCGCCGGCAGCCACCTTCGGGGGGATGAAGCTTTCTTT. Translation: CAGSHLRGDEAFF.

Comments on this clonotype: A much larger clone differs from this one at a single base, so this may be a read error. The CDR3 loop is CAGSYWPSESYEQYF. The CDR3 nucleotides are TGTGCCGGCAGTTACTGGCCTAGCGAGTCCTACGAGCAGTACTTC. The chain couples TRBV6-2 or TRBV6-3 to TRBJ2-7; possible D gene TRBD2, 6 bases. The CDR3 totals 15 residues. Germline V gene data show CDR1 as MNHEY and CDR2 as SVGEGT.

Regarding this clonotype: A much larger clone lies a single base off, so this may be a read error. V is TRBV3-2 and J is TRBJ1-6; the D call of TRBD1 is as the table states it, not checked on the DNA. TRBV3-2 is a pseudogene. This CDR3 has 12 residues. CDR3 region: CASGQERTSLHF. Written as DNA, the CDR3 is TGTGCCAGCGGCCAAGAGAGGACATCTCTCCACTTT.

Many counts were recorded for this clonotype. The chain couples TRBV19 to TRBJ1-1; D unclear. Germline-derived CDR1 and CDR2 are LNHDA and SQIVND (reference sequence). CDR3 size: 13 residues. V shed 4 bases and J shed 6 bases, with 12 bases lying between them. In DNA form, the CDR3 reads TGTGCCAGTAGTAGTCTGGTCCGCGCTGAAGCTTTCTTT. Amino acids: CASSSLVRAEAFF.

This clonotype came up once. A much larger clone differs from this one at a single base, so this may be a read error. The CDR3 protein is CAGRTGTGYPEQYF. Written as DNA, the CDR3 is TGTGCCGGCAGGACCGGGACAGGGTACCCCGAGCAGTACTTC. The V call is TRBV6-5, the J call TRBJ2-7, with 9 bases that match TRBD1. The CDR3 covers 14 residues. Germline V lookup: CDR1 MNHEY, CDR2 SVGAGI.

On this clonotype itself: Possible read error: a much larger clone is one base away. The rearrangement links TRBV7-9 to TRBJ2-2; no clear D. The CDR3 loop spans 15 amino acids. V lost 2 bases and J lost 5, with 12 bases in between. Germline-derived CDR1 and CDR2 are SEHNR and FQNEAQ (reference sequence). The CDR3 DNA follows: TGTGCCAGCAGCTTAACCCCATGGAATACCGGGGAGCTGTTTTTT. This gives the protein CASSLTPWNTGELFF.

The sample holds many counts of this clonotype. The chain is built from TRBV6-5 and TRBJ2-2; D gene uncertain. V lost 2 bases and J lost 0, with 10 bases in between. This CDR3 has 16 amino acids. Germline V gene sequence: CDR1 MNHEY, CDR2 SVGAGI. DNA of the CDR3: TGTGCCAGCAGTTACGGTGGCACCCCGAACACCGGGGAGCTGTTTTTT. Translating it yields CASSYGGTPNTGELFF.

This clonotype was counted ten times or more. The CDR3 DNA follows: TGCAGTGCTAGTAGTGGACTAGCGGGTAATGAGCAGTTCTTC. Translating gives CSASSGLAGNEQFF. The chain uses TRBV20-1 and TRBJ2-1, with 11 bases aligning to TRBD2. Germline V gives CDR1 DFQATT, CDR2 SNEGSKA (reference sequence). CDR3 length: 14 amino acids. With 3 bases clipped from V and 7 bases from J, the junction kept 5 bases outside the gene matches.

Comments on this clonotype: With a much larger clone just one base away, this may be a read error. The V and J genes are TRBV19 and TRBJ1-2; D call uncertain. Germline V gene lookup returns CDR1 LNHDA and CDR2 SQIVND (reference sequence). The CDR3 totals 17 residues. The CDR3 sequence is CVSSATKTNRKTYGYTF. The CDR3 nucleotides read TGTGTCAGTAGTGCTACGAAGACAAATCGAAAGACCTATGGCTACACCTTC.

The table lists this clonotype with many counts. V usage is TRBV27 and J usage is TRBJ1-5; possible D gene TRBD1, 6 bases. V lost 3 bases to trimming and J lost 4 bases, with 10 bases between them. CDR3 length equals 14 residues. Germline CDR1 is MNHEY and CDR2 is SMNVEV (reference sequence). CDR3 DNA: TGTGCCAGCAGTTTGTCAGACAGGAATCAGCCCCAGCATTTT. This sequence encodes CASSLSDRNQPQHF.

For this clonotype: This likely traces to a read error, being one base from a far larger clone. This chain joins TRBV5-5 and TRBJ2-3, with 7 bases fitting TRBD1. The J call is in doubt because the DNA end fits TRBJ2-7 better. This CDR3 is built from 14 residues. Germline lookup yields CDR1 SGHKS and CDR2 YYEKEE (reference sequence). CDR3 coding DNA: TGTGCCAGCAGCTCGGTAGAGGGGGCATACGAGCAGTACTTC. It specifies CASSSVEGAYEQYF.

Many counts were recorded for this clonotype. V usage is TRBV28 and J usage is TRBJ1-4, with D unresolved. V was trimmed by 7 bases and J by 0 bases, leaving 6 bases between them. This CDR3 is 13 amino acids long. Germline V gene lookup returns CDR1 MDHEN and CDR2 SYDVKM. The CDR3: CASMGATNEKLFF. CDR3 DNA sequence: TGTGCCAGCATGGGTGCAACTAATGAAAAACTGTTTTTT.

With regard to this clonotype: A read error is possible here, since a much larger clone lies one base away. This sequence joins TRBV5-1 and TRBJ1-1; maybe TRBD1 (6 bases). The CDR3 has 14 residues. Germline assignment: CDR1 SGHRS and CDR2 YFSETQ. Trimming took off 4 bases at V and 4 bases at J, with 14 bases between the two ends. The CDR3: CASSPTGMSTEAFF. The CDR3 DNA reads as TGCGCCAGCAGCCCGACAGGAATGAGCACTGAAGCTTTCTTT.

This clonotype was observed at least ten times. The chain carries TRBV30 and TRBJ2-4, with no clear D. The J call may be in error: the DNA end matches TRBJ2-7 better. Germline V gene data show CDR1 as GTSNPN and CDR2 as SVGIG (reference sequence). This CDR3 is built from 15 residues. The CDR3 coding sequence is TGTGCCTGGGCCCCCCTGGGTAGGTCGGTTGCCGAGCAGTACTTC. Its translation: CAWAPLGRSVAEQYF.

This clonotype was counted ten times or more. The CDR3 coding sequence is TGTGCCAGCAGCTCAAGGGGACAGGGGATCACCTACGAGCAGTACTTC. Translation gives CASSSRGQGITYEQYF. This chain uses TRBV11-1 with TRBJ2-7, with 10 positions matching TRBD1. The CDR3 is 16 amino acids. V was pared by 4 bases and J by 2 bases, with 8 bases of the junction left unmatched. Germline V lookup: CDR1 SGHAT, CDR2 FQDESV (reference sequence).

The table lists this clonotype with many counts. The V gene is TRBV10-3, the J gene TRBJ1-2; D call uncertain. This CDR3 has 12 residues. Per the germline V gene, CDR1 is ENHRY and CDR2 is SYGVKD. Trimming left V 5 bases short and J 5 bases short, with 9 bases between. The CDR3 sequence is CAISHPSYGYTF. CDR3 nucleotide sequence: TGTGCCATCAGTCACCCGTCGTATGGCTACACCTTC.

In its sample, this clonotype was seen a few times. V gene TRBV12-3 or TRBV12-4 combines with J gene TRBJ2-3; no definite D call. Trimming took 1 base from V and 7 from J, leaving 12 bases between them. The CDR3 covers 14 residues. The CDR3 sequence is CASSLDRWGNTQYF. DNA for the CDR3: TGTGCCAGCAGTTTAGATCGTTGGGGAAATACGCAGTATTTT.

This clonotype was picked up many times. The rearrangement joins TRBV27 to TRBJ2-7; tentatively, D is TRBD1 (5 bases). Germline assignment: CDR1 MNHEY and CDR2 SMNVEV (reference sequence). V was clipped by 5 bases and J by 3 bases, with 14 bases between them. The length of the CDR3 is 14 residues. The CDR3 reads CASSPWGEVYEQYF. In DNA, the CDR3 is TGTGCCAGCAGTCCATGGGGCGAAGTCTACGAGCAGTACTTC.

Regarding this clonotype: A read error may be the cause here, since a much bigger clone is one base away. This chain joins TRBV10-3 and TRBJ2-5, with a possible D match to TRBD1 (5 bases). Germline V lookup: CDR1 ENHRY, CDR2 SYGVKD. The length of the CDR3 is 15 residues. With 5 bases removed from V and 2 bases from J, the gap between germline ends came to 15 bases. Here the CDR3 DNA reads TGTGCCATCAGTAGTTGGGCAGGGCGGCAAGAGACCCAGTACTTC. Translated: CAISSWAGRQETQYF.

This clonotype was recorded at least ten times. Here the CDR3 reads CASSRLTNTEAFF. The CDR3 DNA follows: TGCGCCAGCAGCCGACTCACCAACACTGAAGCTTTCTTT. V gene TRBV4-1 combines with J gene TRBJ1-1; D call uncertain. From germline, CDR1 is MGHRA and CDR2 YSYEKL. The CDR3 loop spans 13 amino acids. Trimming took 4 bases from V and 2 from J, leaving 8 bases between them.

This clonotype was observed at least ten times. The J gene is TRBJ2-1, the V gene TRBV9; 8 bases map to TRBD2. The germline V gene has CDR1 SGDLS and CDR2 YYNGEE. The CDR3 spans 14 residues. The ends lost 4 bases at V and 10 bases at J; junction bases unmatched: 10. CDR3 nucleotides: TGTGCCAGCAGCCCCGGTCTAGCGGGTGACGAGCAGTTCTTC. It specifies CASSPGLAGDEQFF.

This clonotype was seen at least ten times. V is TRBV10-1 and J is TRBJ2-3; D is perhaps TRBD1 or TRBD2 (6 bases each). Germline assignment: CDR1 WNHNN and CDR2 SYGVQD (reference sequence). This CDR3 is built from 14 residues. The V and J ends lost 4 bases and 2 bases respectively, with 10 bases between them. Here the CDR3 reads CASSGSGATDTQYF. DNA for the CDR3: TGCGCCAGCAGTGGGTCGGGGGCCACAGATACGCAGTATTTT.

This clonotype has more than one count but fewer than ten. This sequence joins TRBV19 and TRBJ2-7; D perhaps matches TRBD2 (5 bases). Germline CDR1 and CDR2: LNHDA and SQIVND (reference sequence). V was clipped by 5 bases and J by 5 bases, with 13 bases between them. This CDR3 is built from 13 residues. CDR3 bases: TGTGCCAGTAGTGGACGGGATGTGGACGAGCAGTACTTC. As protein: CASSGRDVDEQYF.

As for this clonotype: A much larger clonotype is one base distant, so this may be a read error. The J gene is TRBJ1-3, the V gene TRBV9; D is uncertain. CDR3 length: 17 amino acids. CDR1 and CDR2 from the germline V gene are SGDLS and YYNGEE. The chain's CDR3 is CASGVEQNSFSGNTIYF. The CDR3, as DNA: TGTGCCAGCGGCGTAGAACAGAATTCCTTCTCTGGAAACACCATATATTTT.